A single sample is the source of the 16 T cell receptor beta chains below, sequenced in a study of PD-1 blockade in classical Hodgkin lymphoma (dated by TCRdb to between 2020 and 2021). Reading the label with the study, this specimen's time point is: cycle 4 day 1 (C4D1), after around six weeks of nivolumab. Every trial patient had relapsed following autologous stem cell transplantation, and prior brentuximab vedotin exposure was what differed among cohorts A, B and C. Libraries were constructed by the immunoSEQ multiplex PCR assay. The immuneACCESS repertoire file appears here via TCRdb, limited to in-frame rearrangements. These files lack a portion of the clones; in checked studies, under half of the deficit traces to unresolved V genes, and the cause of the others is not known. A total of tens of thousands of clones appear in this sample, around 80% of them only once. Just under 9.5% of the sample is in the top ten clones.

Here the sequenced sample was peripheral blood mononuclear cells (PBMCs), taken before the fourth cycle of nivolumab. These receptors were collected from a human donor with classical Hodgkin lymphoma.

J is TRBJ2-5 and V is TRBV6-1; the match to TRBD1 covers 10 bases. CDR3 length: 16 residues. Germline-derived CDR1 and CDR2 are MNHNS and SASEGT. Unmatched junction bases numbered 5, after V lost 4 bases and J lost 0 bases. The CDR3 spells CASSGWTGGYQETQYF. As DNA, the CDR3 is TGTGCCAGCAGTGGATGGACAGGGGGGTACCAAGAGACCCAGTACTTC.

V gene TRBV6-5 combines with J gene TRBJ2-7, with 9 bases fitting TRBD2. Unmatched junction bases numbered 3, after V lost 2 bases and J lost 1 base. CDR3 length: 15 amino acids. The germline V gene encodes CDR1 MNHEY and CDR2 SVGAGI. The CDR3 spells CASSYLAGYSYEQYF. The DNA for the CDR3 is TGTGCCAGCAGTTACCTAGCGGGATATTCCTACGAGCAGTACTTC.

The table lists this clone with many counts. The gene calls are TRBV2 and TRBJ2-4; 8 nucleotides match TRBD1. This CDR3 has 16 residues. Germline CDR1 SNHLY, CDR2 FYNNEI. Germline trimming cut 4 bases from V and 1 base from J; bases unmatched to any gene: 6. For the CDR3, the DNA is TGTGCCAGCAGTGGACAGGGGATGAGGGCCAAAAACATTCAGTACTTC. Encoded protein: CASSGQGMRAKNIQYF.

This chain joins TRBV15 and TRBJ1-5; 7 bases align to TRBD1. Per germline, CDR1 LNHNV and CDR2 YYDKDF (reference sequence). CDR3 length equals 20 residues. The V and J ends lost 1 base and 0 bases, in that order; junction bases with no gene match: 15. CDR3 in DNA: TGTGCCACCAGCAGAGCATTACGCGGGACAGCCGATCATAGCAATCAGCCCCAGCATTTT. This codes for CATSRALRGTADHSNQPQHF.

The rearrangement uses TRBV7-8 and TRBJ2-7, with TRBD1 matching 9 bases. The CDR3 is 15 residues long. In germline, CDR1 is SGHVS, CDR2 FQNEAQ. Losses at the gene ends were 2 bases for V and 4 bases for J; bases not matched to a gene: 6. The CDR3 sequence: CASSLTGQGLYEQYF. Written as DNA, the CDR3 is TGTGCCAGCAGCTTAACGGGACAGGGTTTGTACGAGCAGTACTTC.

The chain employs TRBV5-1 and TRBJ2-3; D is unresolved. The CDR3 is made up of 15 amino acids. The germline gives CDR1 SGHRS, CDR2 YFSETQ. The germline V and J ends were trimmed by 1 base and 0 bases, with 9 bases remaining between them. The CDR3 sequence: CASSLWGTSTDTQYF. The CDR3, as DNA: TGCGCCAGCAGCTTGTGGGGAACTAGCACAGATACGCAGTATTTT.

The genes are TRBV7-2 and TRBJ2-5, with a tentative D call TRBD2 (6 bases). The CDR3 spans 15 residues. CDR1 is SGHTA and CDR2 is FQGNSA in the germline V gene. Trimming took off 4 bases at V and 0 bases at J, with 12 bases between the two ends. CDR3 residues: CASSYHRDYQETQYF. As DNA, the CDR3 is TGTGCCAGCAGCTATCACCGGGACTACCAAGAGACCCAGTACTTC.

The rearrangement links TRBV27 to TRBJ2-6, with TRBD2 as a possible D gene (6 bases). CDR1 is MNHEY and CDR2 is SMNVEV in the germline V gene (reference sequence). The CDR3 extends over 18 amino acids. The V and J ends lost 1 base and 2 bases respectively, with 15 bases between them. In DNA form, the CDR3 reads TGTGCCAGCAGTTTATTGGGGGGAGTTGCTGCTGGGGCCAACGTCCTGACTTTC. It yields the protein CASSLLGGVAAGANVLTF. The entire variable domain, with the rest obtained from reference TRBV27 and TRBJ2-6, is as follows: EAQVTQNPRYLITVTGKKLTVTCSQNMNHEYMSWYRQDPGLGLRQIYYSMNVEVTDKGDVPEGYKVSRKEKRNFPLILESPSPNQTSLYFCASSLLGGVAAGANVLTFGAGSRLTVL.

This chain links TRBV18 with TRBJ2-7; 7 positions agree with TRBD1. The CDR3 is made up of 18 amino acids. Per the germline V gene, CDR1 is KGHSH and CDR2 is LQKENI. V shed 2 bases and J 3 bases; nucleotides not matched to a gene: 16. The CDR3 DNA sequence: TGTGCCAGCTCACCATTCTGGGGGAACAGGGGCAGCGACTACGAGCAGTACTTC. Translated: CASSPFWGNRGSDYEQYF.

The chain combines TRBV4-3 with TRBJ2-1; D is ambiguous. Per the germline V gene, CDR1 is LGHNA and CDR2 is YSLEER. The ends were cut back, 1 base at V and 7 bases at J, with 14 bases in the middle. There are 15 residues in the CDR3. Here the CDR3 reads CASSQGAAQTNEQFF. The CDR3 DNA follows: TGCGCCAGCAGCCAAGGGGCCGCCCAAACTAATGAGCAGTTCTTC.

The genes are TRBV18 and TRBJ1-3, with 9 bases that match TRBD1. Germline-derived CDR1 and CDR2 are KGHSH and LQKENI. Trimming took 5 bases from V and 2 from J; bases not matched to a gene: 4. The CDR3 extends over 15 amino acids. The CDR3 nucleotides are TGTGCCAGCTCAACGGGGACAGGGACTGGAAACACCATATATTTT. As protein: CASSTGTGTGNTIYF.

The gene calls are TRBV6-4 and TRBJ2-6; D is unclear. The germline V and J ends were trimmed by 2 bases and 0 bases, with 5 bases remaining between them. The CDR3 covers 15 residues. Looked up from germline, CDR1 is MRHNA and CDR2 is SNTAGT. The CDR3: CASSDQFSGANVLTF. CDR3 nucleotides: TGTGCCAGCAGTGACCAATTCTCTGGGGCCAACGTCCTGACTTTC.

The chain couples TRBV19 to TRBJ1-2, with a possible D match to TRBD1 (5 bases). Trimming cost V 6 bases and J 7 bases, with 12 bases left between them. The CDR3 totals 12 residues. CDR1 LNHDA and CDR2 SQIVND come from the germline V gene (reference sequence). The chain's CDR3 is CASSPRDSGYTF. CDR3 DNA: TGTGCCAGTAGCCCCCGGGACTCTGGCTACACCTTC.

J is TRBJ2-7 and V is TRBV11-2, with 9 positions matching TRBD2. CDR1 is SGHAT and CDR2 is FQNNGV in the germline V gene. The CDR3 sequence is 14 residues long. V lost 3 bases, J lost 2 bases, and 2 bases stayed unmatched. DNA for the CDR3: TGTGCCAGCAGCTTTAGCGGGAGCGCCTACGAGCAGTACTTC. It specifies CASSFSGSAYEQYF.

This chain uses TRBV25-1 with TRBJ1-2, with TRBD1 matching over 7 bases. Germline V lookup: CDR1 MGHDK, CDR2 SYGVNS. Unmatched junction bases numbered 4, after V lost 5 bases and J lost 4 bases. The CDR3 length is 13 residues. Here the CDR3 reads CASSYGTAYGYTF. The CDR3, as DNA: TGTGCCAGCAGTTACGGGACAGCCTATGGCTACACCTTC.

J is TRBJ1-4 and V is TRBV19, with 7 bases that match TRBD1. The V and J ends lost 7 bases and 8 bases, in that order; junction bases with no gene match: 7. The CDR3 runs to 13 residues. CDR1 and CDR2 from the germline V gene are LNHDA and SQIVND (reference sequence). CDR3 loop: CASNRGSGEKLFF. In nucleotides, the CDR3 is TGTGCCAGTAACAGGGGTTCGGGGGAAAAACTGTTTTTT.